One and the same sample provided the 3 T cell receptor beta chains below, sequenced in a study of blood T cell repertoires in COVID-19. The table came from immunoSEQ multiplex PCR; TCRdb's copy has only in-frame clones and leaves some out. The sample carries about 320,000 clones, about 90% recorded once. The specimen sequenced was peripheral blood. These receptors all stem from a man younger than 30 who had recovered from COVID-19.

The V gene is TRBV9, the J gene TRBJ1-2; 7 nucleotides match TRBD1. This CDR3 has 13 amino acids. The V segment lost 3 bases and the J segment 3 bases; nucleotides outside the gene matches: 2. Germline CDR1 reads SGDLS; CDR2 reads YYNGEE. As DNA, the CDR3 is TGTGCCAGCAGCGAAACAGGGGACTATGGCTACACCTTC. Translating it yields CASSETGDYGYTF.

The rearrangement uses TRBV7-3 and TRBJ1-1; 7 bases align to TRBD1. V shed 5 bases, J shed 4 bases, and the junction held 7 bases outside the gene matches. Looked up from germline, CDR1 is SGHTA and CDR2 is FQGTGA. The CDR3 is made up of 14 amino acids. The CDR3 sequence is CASSPDRAGTEAFF. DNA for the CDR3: TGTGCCAGCAGCCCCGACAGGGCGGGCACTGAAGCTTTCTTT. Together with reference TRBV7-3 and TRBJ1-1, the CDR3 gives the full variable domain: GAGVSQTPSNKVTEKGKYVELRCDPISGHTALYWYRQSLGQGPEFLIYFQGTGAADDSGLPNDRFFAVRPEGSVSTLKIQRTERGDSAVYLCASSPDRAGTEAFFGQGTRLTVV.

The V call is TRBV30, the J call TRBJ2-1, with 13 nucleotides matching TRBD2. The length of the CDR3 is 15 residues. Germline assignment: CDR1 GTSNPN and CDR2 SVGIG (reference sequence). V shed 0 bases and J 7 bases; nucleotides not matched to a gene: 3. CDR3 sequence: CAWSVGLAGDNEQFF. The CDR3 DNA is TGTGCCTGGAGTGTAGGACTAGCGGGAGATAATGAGCAGTTCTTC.